Sequencing of this TCR beta chain was carried out in a study of memory CD4+ T cells and cytomegalovirus serostatus. CDR1 MNHNY and CDR2 SVGAGI come from the germline V gene (reference sequence). V lost 2 bases and J lost 0, with 5 bases in between. The CDR3 is 14 residues long. Single viable CD3+CD4+CD8-CD45RO+ cells were sorted as the memory CD4+ T cells. TCRdb's copy holds only in-frame clones and misses some; the assay was immunoSEQ multiplex PCR. The data contain about 92,000 clones, approximately 80% of them seen just once; the ten biggest clones take up about 3.5%. This clone was counted once. V usage is TRBV6-6 and J usage is TRBJ2-1, with D unclear. The TCR originated in an adult in good health and CMV-seropositive. Sequenced material: memory CD4+ T cells from blood. CDR3 residues: CASSYLSSYNEQFF. The CDR3 DNA reads as TGTGCCAGCAGTTACCTTTCCTCCTACAATGAGCAGTTCTTC.